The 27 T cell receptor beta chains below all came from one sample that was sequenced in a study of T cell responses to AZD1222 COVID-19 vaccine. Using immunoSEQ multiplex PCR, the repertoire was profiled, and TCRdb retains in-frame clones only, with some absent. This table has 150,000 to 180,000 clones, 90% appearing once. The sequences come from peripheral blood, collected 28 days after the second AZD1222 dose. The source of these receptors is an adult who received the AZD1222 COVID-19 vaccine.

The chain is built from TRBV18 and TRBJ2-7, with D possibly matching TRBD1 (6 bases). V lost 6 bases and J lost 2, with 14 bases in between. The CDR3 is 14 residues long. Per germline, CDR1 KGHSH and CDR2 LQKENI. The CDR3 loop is CASSDLGATYEQYF. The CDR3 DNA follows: TGTGCCAGCTCGGACTTGGGGGCTACCTACGAGCAGTACTTC.

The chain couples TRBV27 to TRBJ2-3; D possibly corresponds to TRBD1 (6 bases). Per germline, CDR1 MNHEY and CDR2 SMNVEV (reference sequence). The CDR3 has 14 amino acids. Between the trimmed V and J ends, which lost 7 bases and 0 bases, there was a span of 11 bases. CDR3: CASKQGHSTDTQYF. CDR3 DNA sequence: TGTGCCAGCAAACAGGGACATAGCACAGATACGCAGTATTTT.

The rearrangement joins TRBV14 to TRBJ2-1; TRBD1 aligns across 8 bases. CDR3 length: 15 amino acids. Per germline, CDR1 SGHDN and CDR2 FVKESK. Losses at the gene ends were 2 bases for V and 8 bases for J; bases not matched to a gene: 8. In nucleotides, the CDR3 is TGTGCCAGCAGCCAAAGGACAGGGTCGGCCGATGAGCAGTTCTTC. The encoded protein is CASSQRTGSADEQFF.

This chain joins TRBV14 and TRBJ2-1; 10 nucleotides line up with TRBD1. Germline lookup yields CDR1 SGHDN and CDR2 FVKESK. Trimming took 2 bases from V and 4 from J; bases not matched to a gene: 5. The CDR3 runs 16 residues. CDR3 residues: CASSQPGQGMYNEQFF. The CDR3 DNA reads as TGTGCCAGCAGCCAACCGGGACAGGGGATGTACAATGAGCAGTTCTTC.

Here the CDR3 DNA reads TGTGCCAGTACTACCCAGGGGTTTGGGACCCAGTACTTC. Its protein is CASTTQGFGTQYF. The rearrangement joins TRBV6-5 to TRBJ2-5, with D perhaps TRBD1 (6 bases). The CDR3 covers 13 residues. V lost 9 bases and J lost 7, with 18 bases in between. CDR1 and CDR2 (germline): MNHEY, SVGAGI.

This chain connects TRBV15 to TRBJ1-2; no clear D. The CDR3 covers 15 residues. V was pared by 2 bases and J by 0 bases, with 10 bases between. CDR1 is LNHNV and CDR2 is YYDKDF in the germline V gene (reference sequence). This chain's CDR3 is CATSRPSEANYGYTF. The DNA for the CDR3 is TGTGCCACCAGCAGACCATCGGAGGCTAACTATGGCTACACCTTC.

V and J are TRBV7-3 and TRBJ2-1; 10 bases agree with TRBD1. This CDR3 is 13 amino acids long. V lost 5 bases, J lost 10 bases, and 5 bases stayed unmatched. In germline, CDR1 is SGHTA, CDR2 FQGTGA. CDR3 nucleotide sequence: TGTGCCAGCAGCAGACAGGGGGCTGGAGAGCAGTTCTTC. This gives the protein CASSRQGAGEQFF.

CDR3 DNA sequence: TGTGCCAGCAGCTTATTGGAAGGGGCGAGCCAAGAGACCCAGTACTTC. Its protein is CASSLLEGASQETQYF. The chain couples TRBV13 to TRBJ2-5, with D possibly being TRBD1 (5 bases). CDR1 is PRHDT, CDR2 FYEKMQ, per germline (reference sequence). V shed 2 bases and J shed 1 base, with 14 bases lying between them. This CDR3 is 16 amino acids long.

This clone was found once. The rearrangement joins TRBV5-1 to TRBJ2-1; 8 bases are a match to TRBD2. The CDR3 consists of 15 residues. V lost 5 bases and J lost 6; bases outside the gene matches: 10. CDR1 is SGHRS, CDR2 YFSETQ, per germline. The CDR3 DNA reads TGCGCCAGCAGTGCGGGCGGGGGGCAGGGCAATGAGCAGTTCTTC. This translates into CASSAGGGQGNEQFF.

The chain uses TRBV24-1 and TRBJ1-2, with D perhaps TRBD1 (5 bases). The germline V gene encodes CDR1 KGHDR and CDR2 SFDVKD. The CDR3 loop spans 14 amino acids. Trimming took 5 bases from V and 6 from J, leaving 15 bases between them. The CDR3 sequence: CATSAGGGADGYTF. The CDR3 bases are TGTGCCACCAGTGCCGGCGGAGGGGCAGATGGCTACACCTTC.

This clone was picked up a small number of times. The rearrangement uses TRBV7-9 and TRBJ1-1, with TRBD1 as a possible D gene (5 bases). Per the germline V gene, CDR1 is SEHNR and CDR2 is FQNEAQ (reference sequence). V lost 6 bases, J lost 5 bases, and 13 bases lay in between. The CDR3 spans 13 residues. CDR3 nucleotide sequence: TGTGCCAGCAGGCCTCAGGGCGAGACTGAAGCTTTCTTT. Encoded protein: CASRPQGETEAFF.

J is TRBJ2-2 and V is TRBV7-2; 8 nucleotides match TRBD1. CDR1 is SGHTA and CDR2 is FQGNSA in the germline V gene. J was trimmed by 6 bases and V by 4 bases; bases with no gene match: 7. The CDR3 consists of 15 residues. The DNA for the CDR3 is TGTGCCAGCAGCTACAGGGGGAGTCCGGCCGGGGAGCTGTTTTTT. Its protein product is CASSYRGSPAGELFF.

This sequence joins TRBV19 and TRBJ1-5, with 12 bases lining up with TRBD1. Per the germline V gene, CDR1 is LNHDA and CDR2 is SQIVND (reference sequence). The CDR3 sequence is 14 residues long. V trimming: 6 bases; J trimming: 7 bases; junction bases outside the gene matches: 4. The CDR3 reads CASRGQGAGQPQHF. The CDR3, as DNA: TGTGCCAGTAGGGGACAGGGGGCTGGGCAGCCCCAGCATTTT.

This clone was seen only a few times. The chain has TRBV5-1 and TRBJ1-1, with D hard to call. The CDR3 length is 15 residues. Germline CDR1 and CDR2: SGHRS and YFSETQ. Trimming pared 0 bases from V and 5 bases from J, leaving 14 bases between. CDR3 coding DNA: TGCGCCAGCAGCTTGGGAATATTAACAAAGACTGAAGCTTTCTTT. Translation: CASSLGILTKTEAFF. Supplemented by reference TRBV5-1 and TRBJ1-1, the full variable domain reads KAGVTQTPRYLIKTRGQQVTLSCSPISGHRSVSWYQQTPGQGLQFLFEYFSETQRNKGNFPGRFSGRQFSNSRSEMNVSTLELGDSALYLCASSLGILTKTEAFFGQGTRLTVV.

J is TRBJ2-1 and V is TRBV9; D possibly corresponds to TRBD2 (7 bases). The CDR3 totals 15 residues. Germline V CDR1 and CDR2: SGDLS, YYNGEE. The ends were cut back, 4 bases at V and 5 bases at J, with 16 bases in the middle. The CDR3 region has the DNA TGTGCCAGCAGCCGTGGGGGGGGCGGACACAATGAGCAGTTCTTC. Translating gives CASSRGGGGHNEQFF.

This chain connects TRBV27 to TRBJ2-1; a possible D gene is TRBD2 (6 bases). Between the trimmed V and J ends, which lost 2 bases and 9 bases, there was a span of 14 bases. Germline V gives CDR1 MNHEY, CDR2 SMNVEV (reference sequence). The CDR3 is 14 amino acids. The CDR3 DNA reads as TGTGCCAGCAGTTTAGGGGGGAGGTCCGGTGAGCAGTTCTTC. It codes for CASSLGGRSGEQFF.

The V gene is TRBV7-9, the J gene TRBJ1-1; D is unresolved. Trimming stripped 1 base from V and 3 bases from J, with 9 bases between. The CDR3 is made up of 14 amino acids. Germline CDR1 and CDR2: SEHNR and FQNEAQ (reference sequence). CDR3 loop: CASSLVGGDTEAFF. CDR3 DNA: TGTGCCAGCAGCTTAGTAGGCGGTGACACTGAAGCTTTCTTT.

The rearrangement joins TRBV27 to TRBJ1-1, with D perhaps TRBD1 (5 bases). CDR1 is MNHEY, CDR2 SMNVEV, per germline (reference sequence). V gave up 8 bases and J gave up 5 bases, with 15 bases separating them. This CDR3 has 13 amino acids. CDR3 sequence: CASGRMGVTEAFF. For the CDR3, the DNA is TGTGCCAGCGGCCGAATGGGGGTAACTGAAGCTTTCTTT.

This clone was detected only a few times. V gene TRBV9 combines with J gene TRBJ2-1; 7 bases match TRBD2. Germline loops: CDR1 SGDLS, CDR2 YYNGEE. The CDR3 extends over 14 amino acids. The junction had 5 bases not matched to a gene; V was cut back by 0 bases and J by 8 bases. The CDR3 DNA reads TGTGCCAGCAGCGTAGCTGGGGGAGGGGATGAGCAGTTCTTC. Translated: CASSVAGGGDEQFF.

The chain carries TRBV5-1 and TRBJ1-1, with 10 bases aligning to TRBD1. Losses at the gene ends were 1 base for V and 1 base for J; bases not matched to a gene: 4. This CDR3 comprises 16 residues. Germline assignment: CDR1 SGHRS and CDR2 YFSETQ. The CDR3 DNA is TGCGCCAGCAGCTTGTCCGGACAGGGGGAGAACACTGAAGCTTTCTTT. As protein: CASSLSGQGENTEAFF.

CDR3 region: CASSFTENYGYTF. CDR3 bases: TGTGCCAGCAGTTTCACAGAAAACTATGGCTACACCTTC. This chain connects TRBV27 to TRBJ1-2; D gene ambiguous. V was shortened by 3 bases and J by 2 bases, with 7 bases between the two germline ends. The CDR3 has 13 residues. Germline CDR1 MNHEY, CDR2 SMNVEV (reference sequence).

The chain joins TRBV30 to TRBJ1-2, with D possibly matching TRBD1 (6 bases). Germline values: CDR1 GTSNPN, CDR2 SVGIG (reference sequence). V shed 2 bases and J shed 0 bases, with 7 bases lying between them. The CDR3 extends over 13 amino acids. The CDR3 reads CAWSYRANYGYTF. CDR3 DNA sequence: TGTGCCTGGAGTTACAGGGCTAACTATGGCTACACCTTC. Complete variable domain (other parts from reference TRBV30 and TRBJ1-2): SQTIHQWPATLVQPVGSPLSLECTVEGTSNPNLYWYRQAAGRGLQLLFYSVGIGQISSEVPQNLSASRPQDRQFILSSKKLLLSDSGFYLCAWSYRANYGYTFGSGTRLTVV.

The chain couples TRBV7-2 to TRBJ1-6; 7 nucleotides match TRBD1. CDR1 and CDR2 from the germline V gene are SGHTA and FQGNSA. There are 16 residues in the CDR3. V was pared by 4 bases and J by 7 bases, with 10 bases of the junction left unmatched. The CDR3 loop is CASSSLGTVGNSPLHF. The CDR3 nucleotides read TGTGCCAGCAGCTCCCTGGGGACAGTGGGCAATTCACCCCTCCACTTT.

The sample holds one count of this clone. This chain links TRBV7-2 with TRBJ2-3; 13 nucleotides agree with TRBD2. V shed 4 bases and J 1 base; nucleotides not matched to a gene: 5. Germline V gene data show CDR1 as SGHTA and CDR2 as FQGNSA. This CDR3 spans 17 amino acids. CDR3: CASSSGLAGSRTDTQYF. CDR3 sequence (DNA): TGTGCCAGCAGCTCGGGACTAGCGGGGTCCCGCACAGATACGCAGTATTTT. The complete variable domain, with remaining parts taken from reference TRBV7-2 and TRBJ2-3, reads GAGVSQSPSNKVTEKGKDVELRCDPISGHTALYWYRQSLGQGLEFLIYFQGNSAPDKSGLPSDRFSAERTGGSVSTLTIQRTQQEDSAVYLCASSSGLAGSRTDTQYFGPGTRLTVL.

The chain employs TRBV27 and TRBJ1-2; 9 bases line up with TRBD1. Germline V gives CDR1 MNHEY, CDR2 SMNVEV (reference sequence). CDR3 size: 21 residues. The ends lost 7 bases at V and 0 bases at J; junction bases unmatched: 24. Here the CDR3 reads CASKVGGVRADRGLSNYGYTF. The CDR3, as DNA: TGTGCCAGCAAAGTCGGGGGGGTTCGCGCGGACAGGGGTCTATCTAACTATGGCTACACCTTC.

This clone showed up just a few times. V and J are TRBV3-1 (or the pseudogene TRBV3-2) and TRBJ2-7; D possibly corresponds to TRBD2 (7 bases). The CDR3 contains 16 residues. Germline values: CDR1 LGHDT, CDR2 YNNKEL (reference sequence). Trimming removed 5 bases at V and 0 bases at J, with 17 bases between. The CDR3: CASSYGRGGRSYEQYF. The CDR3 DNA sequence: TGTGCCAGCAGCTATGGAAGGGGGGGCCGCTCCTACGAGCAGTACTTC.

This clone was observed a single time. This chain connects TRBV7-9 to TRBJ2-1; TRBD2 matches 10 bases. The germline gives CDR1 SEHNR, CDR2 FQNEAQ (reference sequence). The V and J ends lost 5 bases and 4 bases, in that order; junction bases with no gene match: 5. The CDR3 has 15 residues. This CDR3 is CASSLTSGAYNEQFF. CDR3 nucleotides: TGTGCCAGCAGCCTCACTAGCGGGGCGTACAATGAGCAGTTCTTC.